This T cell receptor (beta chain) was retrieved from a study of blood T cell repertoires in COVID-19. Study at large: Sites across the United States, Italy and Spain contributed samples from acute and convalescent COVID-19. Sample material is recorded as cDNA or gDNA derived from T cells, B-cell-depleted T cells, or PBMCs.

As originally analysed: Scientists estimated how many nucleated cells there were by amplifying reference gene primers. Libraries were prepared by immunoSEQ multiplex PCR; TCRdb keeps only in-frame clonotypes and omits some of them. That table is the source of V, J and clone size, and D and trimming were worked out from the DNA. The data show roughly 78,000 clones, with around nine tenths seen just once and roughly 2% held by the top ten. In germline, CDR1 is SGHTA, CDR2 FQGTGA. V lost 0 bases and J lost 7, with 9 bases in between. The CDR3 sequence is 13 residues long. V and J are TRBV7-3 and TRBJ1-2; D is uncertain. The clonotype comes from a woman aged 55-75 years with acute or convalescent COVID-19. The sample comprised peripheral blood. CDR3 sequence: CASSLTTVSGYTF. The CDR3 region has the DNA TGTGCCAGCAGCTTAACTACGGTATCTGGCTACACCTTC.